The rows below give T cell receptor beta chains drawn from one sample of a study of PD-1 blockade in classical Hodgkin lymphoma. Clones were sequenced by immunoSEQ multiplex PCR, and TCRdb holds only the in-frame ones, with some missing. The data hold 75,000 to 95,000 clones, with 83% observed a single time. The sequenced sample was peripheral blood mononuclear cells (PBMCs), obtained before the fourth cycle of nivolumab. Receptors were obtained from a human donor with classical Hodgkin lymphoma. Both conserved end residues are part of each CDR3. Each record gives: V gene, clone size, J gene, D gene, CDR3 protein, CDR3 DNA. The D gene is left open where the match is weak. Where a row states a size, it is once, few, many or the class of an expanded clone; other rows omit it.

v_call: TRBV5-1
clone_size: once
j_call: TRBJ1-2
d_call: NA
cdr3_aa: CASSLDQGRPNYGYTF
cdr3_nt: TGCGCCAGCAGCTTGGACCAGGGGCGACCTAACTATGGCTACACCTTC

v_call: TRBV9
clone_size: NA
j_call: TRBJ1-1
d_call: NA
cdr3_aa: CASSVGGAVNTEAFF
cdr3_nt: TGTGCCAGCAGCGTAGGCGGGGCGGTCAACACTGAAGCTTTCTTT

v_call: TRBV11-2
clone_size: NA
j_call: TRBJ2-5
d_call: NA
cdr3_aa: CASSPRVRETQYF
cdr3_nt: TGTGCCAGCAGCCCCAGGGTAAGAGAGACCCAGTACTTC

v_call: TRBV29-1
clone_size: NA
j_call: TRBJ1-2
d_call: NA
cdr3_aa: CSVALLARGDYGYTF
cdr3_nt: TGCAGCGTTGCCCTCCTCGCCCGAGGAGACTATGGCTACACCTTC

v_call: TRBV5-5
clone_size: NA
j_call: TRBJ2-5
d_call: TRBD2
cdr3_aa: CASSYPTSGISETQYF
cdr3_nt: TGTGCCAGCAGCTACCCCACTAGCGGGATATCGGAGACCCAGTACTTC

v_call: TRBV10-3
clone_size: NA
j_call: TRBJ2-3
d_call: NA
cdr3_aa: CAISESPGQGTQYF
cdr3_nt: TGTGCCATCAGTGAAAGTCCGGGGCAGGGGACGCAGTATTTT

v_call: TRBV14
clone_size: NA
j_call: TRBJ2-1
d_call: TRBD2
cdr3_aa: CASSQGGRGRDGEQFF
cdr3_nt: TGTGCCAGCAGCCAAGGCGGACGCGGGAGGGATGGTGAGCAGTTCTTC

v_call: TRBV9
clone_size: NA
j_call: TRBJ1-3
d_call: NA
cdr3_aa: CASTPGGSGNTIYF
cdr3_nt: TGTGCCAGCACCCCGGGGGGGTCGGGAAACACCATATATTTT

v_call: TRBV5-4
clone_size: once
j_call: TRBJ2-2
d_call: NA
cdr3_aa: CASSPWVGTNTGELFF
cdr3_nt: TGTGCCAGCAGCCCGTGGGTGGGAACGAACACCGGGGAGCTGTTTTTT

v_call: TRBV4-1
clone_size: NA
j_call: TRBJ2-7
d_call: NA
cdr3_aa: CASSQGRESSYEQYF
cdr3_nt: TGCGCCAGCAGCCAAGGTCGCGAAAGCTCCTACGAGCAGTACTTC

v_call: TRBV28
clone_size: NA
j_call: TRBJ1-2
d_call: NA
cdr3_aa: CASSPGGNYGYTF
cdr3_nt: TGTGCCAGCAGCCCCGGGGGGAACTATGGCTACACCTTC

v_call: TRBV7-2
clone_size: NA
j_call: TRBJ1-5
d_call: NA
cdr3_aa: CASSSLAGQPQHF
cdr3_nt: TGTGCCAGCAGCTCCCTCGCGGGGCAGCCCCAGCATTTT

v_call: TRBV5-1
clone_size: NA
j_call: TRBJ2-7
d_call: NA
cdr3_aa: CASSLLGRGSYEQYF
cdr3_nt: TGCGCCAGCAGCTTGCTTGGACGGGGTTCCTACGAGCAGTACTTC

v_call: TRBV7-8
clone_size: once
j_call: TRBJ2-7
d_call: NA
cdr3_aa: CASSLIAVSYEQYF
cdr3_nt: TGTGCCAGCAGCTTAATAGCCGTATCCTACGAGCAGTACTTC

v_call: TRBV25-1
clone_size: NA
j_call: TRBJ2-1
d_call: NA
cdr3_aa: CASTNIRGPSYNEQFF
cdr3_nt: TGTGCCAGCACCAATATCCGGGGCCCATCCTACAATGAGCAGTTCTTC

v_call: TRBV19
clone_size: NA
j_call: TRBJ2-7
d_call: TRBD2
cdr3_aa: CASSIVGGRGYEQYF
cdr3_nt: TGTGCCAGTAGTATAGTAGGCGGGAGAGGTTACGAGCAGTACTTC

v_call: TRBV10-3
clone_size: NA
j_call: TRBJ2-2
d_call: NA
cdr3_aa: CAISEAEGLRRGELFF
cdr3_nt: TGTGCCATCAGTGAGGCGGAGGGCCTACGGCGCGGGGAGCTGTTTTTT

v_call: TRBV11-3
clone_size: NA
j_call: TRBJ2-2
d_call: TRBD1
cdr3_aa: CASRAGGSAGELFF
cdr3_nt: TGTGCCAGCAGGGCAGGGGGTTCGGCCGGGGAGCTGTTTTTT

v_call: TRBV5-1
clone_size: NA
j_call: TRBJ2-3
d_call: TRBD1
cdr3_aa: CASSLVQGGTDTQYF
cdr3_nt: TGCGCCAGCAGCTTGGTACAGGGGGGCACAGATACGCAGTATTTT

v_call: TRBV7-3
clone_size: NA
j_call: TRBJ2-1
d_call: NA
cdr3_aa: CASSQGGEQFF
cdr3_nt: TGTGCCAGCAGCCAAGGCGGTGAGCAGTTCTTC

v_call: TRBV11-2
clone_size: NA
j_call: TRBJ1-1
d_call: NA
cdr3_aa: CASSPQGFAEAFF
cdr3_nt: TGTGCCAGCAGCCCACAGGGTTTCGCTGAAGCTTTCTTT

v_call: TRBV19
clone_size: few
j_call: TRBJ1-1
d_call: NA
cdr3_aa: CASSPSIQGTEAFF
cdr3_nt: TGTGCCAGTAGTCCTTCCATCCAAGGCACTGAAGCTTTCTTT

v_call: TRBV28
clone_size: NA
j_call: TRBJ2-3
d_call: TRBD2
cdr3_aa: CASSPLAVPRNTQYF
cdr3_nt: TGTGCCAGCAGTCCCCTAGCGGTCCCACGAAATACGCAGTATTTT

v_call: TRBV4-3
clone_size: few
j_call: TRBJ2-1
d_call: TRBD1
cdr3_aa: CASSQDRTGQAGSYNEQFF
cdr3_nt: TGCGCCAGCAGCCAAGATCGGACAGGGCAAGCAGGGTCCTACAATGAGCAGTTCTTC

v_call: TRBV28
clone_size: NA
j_call: TRBJ2-2
d_call: NA
cdr3_aa: CASSLSGFTGELFF
cdr3_nt: TGTGCCAGCAGTTTATCGGGGTTCACCGGGGAGCTGTTTTTT

v_call: TRBV11-2
clone_size: NA
j_call: TRBJ2-1
d_call: TRBD2
cdr3_aa: CASSQSGGRAEQFF
cdr3_nt: TGTGCCAGCAGCCAAAGCGGGGGACGGGCTGAGCAGTTCTTC

v_call: TRBV25-1
clone_size: NA
j_call: TRBJ2-1
d_call: NA
cdr3_aa: CASSPMRGYNEQFF
cdr3_nt: TGTGCCAGCAGCCCCATGCGGGGCTACAATGAGCAGTTCTTC

v_call: TRBV5-4
clone_size: NA
j_call: TRBJ2-1
d_call: NA
cdr3_aa: CATRLVGYNEQFF
cdr3_nt: TGTGCCACCCGACTAGTAGGGTACAATGAGCAGTTCTTC

v_call: TRBV7-6
clone_size: few
j_call: TRBJ2-5
d_call: NA
cdr3_aa: CASSSRGLQETQYF
cdr3_nt: TGTGCCAGCAGCTCTAGAGGCTTACAAGAGACCCAGTACTTC

v_call: TRBV27
clone_size: NA
j_call: TRBJ1-4
d_call: NA
cdr3_aa: CASSWKGATNEKLFF
cdr3_nt: TGTGCCAGCAGTTGGAAGGGGGCAACTAATGAAAAACTGTTTTTT

v_call: TRBV7-9
clone_size: NA
j_call: TRBJ1-1
d_call: NA
cdr3_aa: CASSLDEGAEAFF
cdr3_nt: TGTGCCAGCAGCTTAGATGAGGGAGCTGAAGCTTTCTTT

v_call: TRBV10-3
clone_size: once
j_call: TRBJ1-1
d_call: NA
cdr3_aa: CAITGGANTEAFF
cdr3_nt: TGTGCCATCACGGGCGGGGCTAACACTGAAGCTTTCTTT

v_call: TRBV5-1
clone_size: NA
j_call: TRBJ1-1
d_call: NA
cdr3_aa: CASSLMGVNTEAFF
cdr3_nt: TGCGCCAGCAGCTTGATGGGTGTGAACACTGAAGCTTTCTTT

v_call: TRBV12-5
clone_size: NA
j_call: TRBJ2-7
d_call: NA
cdr3_aa: CASGGSYEQYF
cdr3_nt: TGTGCTAGTGGTGGCAGCTACGAGCAGTACTTC

v_call: TRBV5-1
clone_size: NA
j_call: TRBJ2-3
d_call: TRBD1
cdr3_aa: CASSVVGTGSTYTDTQYF
cdr3_nt: TGCGCCAGCAGCGTCGTCGGGACAGGGTCGACCTACACAGATACGCAGTATTTT

v_call: TRBV7-2
clone_size: NA
j_call: TRBJ1-4
d_call: NA
cdr3_aa: CASSLARQVGKLFF
cdr3_nt: TGTGCCAGCAGCTTAGCCCGACAGGTTGGAAAACTGTTTTTT

v_call: TRBV4-2
clone_size: NA
j_call: TRBJ1-2
d_call: NA
cdr3_aa: CASSQDRGEGNYGYTF
cdr3_nt: TGTGCCAGCAGCCAAGATCGGGGGGAGGGGAACTATGGCTACACCTTC

v_call: TRBV15
clone_size: once
j_call: TRBJ1-2
d_call: NA
cdr3_aa: CATSSEGRYYGYTF
cdr3_nt: TGTGCCACCAGCAGTGAGGGACGGTACTATGGCTACACCTTC

v_call: TRBV9
clone_size: NA
j_call: TRBJ2-3
d_call: TRBD2
cdr3_aa: CASSAGALAGGLHTQYF
cdr3_nt: TGTGCCAGCAGCGCTGGGGCACTAGCGGGAGGTCTACATACGCAGTATTTT

v_call: TRBV19
clone_size: NA
j_call: TRBJ2-3
d_call: TRBD2
cdr3_aa: CASRGRGSGGSDTQYF
cdr3_nt: TGTGCCAGCAGGGGACGGGGTAGCGGGGGTTCAGATACGCAGTATTTT

v_call: TRBV15
clone_size: NA
j_call: TRBJ1-2
d_call: NA
cdr3_aa: CATSRDRGKGWGYTF
cdr3_nt: TGTGCCACCAGCAGAGATAGGGGCAAAGGTTGGGGCTACACCTTC

v_call: TRBV7-2
clone_size: NA
j_call: TRBJ2-1
d_call: TRBD2
cdr3_aa: CASSLGASGSPRDEQFF
cdr3_nt: TGTGCCAGCAGCTTAGGGGCTAGCGGGAGCCCGCGGGATGAGCAGTTCTTC

v_call: TRBV10-2
clone_size: few
j_call: TRBJ2-1
d_call: NA
cdr3_aa: CASGPEANEQFF
cdr3_nt: TGCGCCAGCGGCCCGGAGGCCAATGAGCAGTTCTTC

v_call: TRBV19
clone_size: NA
j_call: TRBJ2-4
d_call: NA
cdr3_aa: CASSINPAGSNIQYF
cdr3_nt: TGTGCCAGTAGTATTAATCCGGCGGGGTCAAACATTCAGTACTTC

v_call: TRBV15
clone_size: few
j_call: TRBJ2-2
d_call: NA
cdr3_aa: CATSRDLSTLTGELFF
cdr3_nt: TGTGCCACCAGCAGAGATTTGTCTACCCTCACCGGGGAGCTGTTTTTT

v_call: TRBV19
clone_size: few
j_call: TRBJ2-1
d_call: TRBD2
cdr3_aa: CASTGFNGRALNSYNEQFF
cdr3_nt: TGTGCCAGTACGGGATTTAACGGGAGGGCCCTTAACTCCTACAATGAGCAGTTCTTC

v_call: TRBV5-1
clone_size: many
j_call: TRBJ1-1
d_call: TRBD1
cdr3_aa: CASSLSGQGTEAFF
cdr3_nt: TGCGCCAGCAGCTTGTCGGGACAGGGGACTGAAGCTTTCTTT

v_call: TRBV7-9
clone_size: few
j_call: TRBJ2-1
d_call: NA
cdr3_aa: CASSLQITGEQFF
cdr3_nt: TGTGCCAGCAGCTTACAGATTACGGGTGAGCAGTTCTTC

v_call: TRBV7-2
clone_size: few
j_call: TRBJ2-7
d_call: TRBD2
cdr3_aa: CASSWGLAGVEQYF
cdr3_nt: TGTGCCAGCAGCTGGGGACTAGCGGGAGTCGAGCAGTACTTC

v_call: TRBV11-2
clone_size: NA
j_call: TRBJ1-1
d_call: NA
cdr3_aa: CASSPRRGGGEGNTEAFF
cdr3_nt: TGTGCCAGCAGCCCCCGCCGGGGGGGCGGAGAGGGGAACACTGAAGCTTTCTTT

v_call: TRBV7-2
clone_size: NA
j_call: TRBJ2-5
d_call: NA
cdr3_aa: CASSLGLKETQYF
cdr3_nt: TGTGCCAGCAGCCTTGGGCTTAAAGAGACCCAGTACTTC

v_call: TRBV27
clone_size: NA
j_call: TRBJ2-7
d_call: NA
cdr3_aa: CASSLTSSYEQYF
cdr3_nt: TGTGCCAGCAGTTTGACTAGCTCCTACGAGCAGTACTTC